Each of the 28 T cell receptor beta chains below was sequenced from the same sample in a study of blood T cell repertoires in COVID-19. The assay was immunoSEQ multiplex PCR, and TCRdb's table has in-frame clones only and misses some. The table records about 200,000 clones, 70% to 90% of them present only once. The sequenced material came from peripheral blood. The origin of the receptors is a man between 50 and 59 years old with COVID-19, enrolled during active disease.

This rearrangement joins TRBV2 to TRBJ2-3; 11 bases are shared with TRBD2. Unmatched junction bases numbered 5, after V lost 6 bases and J lost 3 bases. CDR1 is SNHLY and CDR2 is FYNNEI in the germline V gene. CDR3 length equals 15 residues. The CDR3 bases are TGTGCCAGCAGCCTACTAGCGGGGGAAACAGATACGCAGTATTTT. Residues: CASSLLAGETDTQYF.

The rearrangement joins TRBV18 to TRBJ1-3; D is unresolved. This CDR3 is built from 14 residues. CDR1 is KGHSH, CDR2 LQKENI, per germline. V was clipped by 6 bases and J by 0 bases, with 9 bases between them. This CDR3 is CASSPYNSGNTIYF. CDR3 DNA: TGTGCCAGCTCGCCTTACAACTCTGGAAACACCATATATTTT.

V usage is TRBV5-4 and J usage is TRBJ1-6; no clear D. The CDR3 has 13 residues. V lost 3 bases and J 10 bases, leaving 11 bases between the germline ends. In germline, CDR1 is SGHNT, CDR2 YYREEE (reference sequence). The CDR3 loop reads CASSYVSRSPLHF. In DNA, the CDR3 is TGTGCCAGCAGCTACGTCTCTAGATCACCCCTCCACTTT.

This chain links TRBV9 with TRBJ2-5; D possibly corresponds to TRBD1 (6 bases). Looked up from germline, CDR1 is SGDLS and CDR2 is YYNGEE. Trimming pared 4 bases from V and 5 bases from J, leaving 12 bases between. This CDR3 has 13 amino acids. CDR3 residues: CASSTQGWETQYF. The CDR3 DNA reads TGTGCCAGCAGCACACAGGGTTGGGAGACCCAGTACTTC.

J is TRBJ2-4 and V is TRBV10-3; 7 bases agree with TRBD1. Germline assignment: CDR1 ENHRY and CDR2 SYGVKD. The CDR3 is 12 amino acids. V lost 3 bases, J lost 7 bases, and 0 bases stayed unmatched. The chain's CDR3 is CAISEQGNIQYF. Here the CDR3 DNA reads TGTGCCATCAGTGAACAGGGGAACATTCAGTACTTC.

J is TRBJ2-7 and V is TRBV12-3 or TRBV12-4; tentatively, D is TRBD2 (5 bases). V dropped 3 bases and J dropped 6 bases, with 12 bases sitting between them. The CDR3 is made up of 13 amino acids. The CDR3 DNA reads as TGTGCCAGCAGTTTTGAGGGTGCGGGCGAGCAGTACTTC. Translating it yields CASSFEGAGEQYF.

This rearrangement joins TRBV7-2 to TRBJ2-1, with 11 nucleotides matching TRBD2. Germline V gene data show CDR1 as SGHTA and CDR2 as FQGNSA. CDR3 length equals 16 residues. After removal of 1 base from V and 2 bases from J, the junction contained 1 base not matched to a gene. CDR3 in amino acids: CASSLGLAGTYNEQFF. The CDR3 DNA sequence: TGTGCCAGCAGCTTAGGACTAGCGGGGACCTACAATGAGCAGTTCTTC.

V is TRBV7-8 and J is TRBJ2-1; 11 bases agree with TRBD2. This CDR3 spans 14 amino acids. The germline V gene encodes CDR1 SGHVS and CDR2 FQNEAQ. With V trimmed by 5 bases and J by 6 bases, 3 bases remained unmatched. CDR3 protein: CASSLSGGANEQFF. The CDR3 nucleotides read TGTGCCAGCAGCCTTAGCGGGGGGGCCAATGAGCAGTTCTTC.

The chain uses TRBV5-1 and TRBJ1-2; 7 nucleotides align to TRBD1. Germline V CDR1 and CDR2: SGHRS, YFSETQ. The CDR3 runs 12 residues. J lost 5 bases, V lost 4 bases, and 2 bases had no gene match. The CDR3 DNA reads as TGCGCCAGCAGCGTGACAGGGTATGGCTACACCTTC. Residues: CASSVTGYGYTF. Full variable domain (missing parts from reference TRBV5-1 and TRBJ1-2): KAGVTQTPRYLIKTRGQQVTLSCSPISGHRSVSWYQQTPGQGLQFLFEYFSETQRNKGNFPGRFSGRQFSNSRSEMNVSTLELGDSALYLCASSVTGYGYTFGSGTRLTVV.

This rearrangement joins TRBV5-8 to TRBJ1-1; no clear D. CDR1 and CDR2 from the germline V gene are SGHTS and YDEGEE. Between the trimmed V and J ends, which lost 4 bases and 5 bases, there was a span of 12 bases. This CDR3 has 13 amino acids. CDR3 coding DNA: TGTGCCAGCAGCACACAAGAAAGAACTGAAGCTTTCTTT. Translation: CASSTQERTEAFF.

This chain connects TRBV12-5 to TRBJ1-3, with unresolved D. V dropped 3 bases and J dropped 1 base, with 10 bases sitting between them. This CDR3 spans 15 amino acids. Germline CDR1 reads LGHNT; CDR2 reads FRNRAP. CDR3 DNA sequence: TGTGCTAGTGGTTTTGCGACTGGATCTGGAAACACCATATATTTT. This encodes CASGFATGSGNTIYF.

V is TRBV11-1 and J is TRBJ2-1, with TRBD1 matching 9 bases. Germline V gives CDR1 SGHAT, CDR2 FQDESV (reference sequence). The CDR3 has 15 amino acids. The ends lost 5 bases at V and 4 bases at J; junction bases unmatched: 6. CDR3 region: CASSHRDRVYNEQFF. Here the CDR3 DNA reads TGTGCCAGCAGCCACCGGGACAGGGTATACAATGAGCAGTTCTTC.

DNA for the CDR3: TGTGCCAGCAGCCAAGAGGGTGGGAGACAATATGGCTACACCTTC. Amino acid sequence: CASSQEGGRQYGYTF. J is TRBJ1-2 and V is TRBV3-1 (or the pseudogene TRBV3-2), with D uncertain. The V and J ends lost 0 bases and 5 bases respectively, with 13 bases between them. Per germline, CDR1 LGHDT and CDR2 YNNKEL (reference sequence). CDR3 size: 15 residues.

The chain uses TRBV7-9 and TRBJ2-7, with D perhaps matching TRBD1 (5 bases). The ends were cut back, 4 bases at V and 3 bases at J, with 10 bases in the middle. This CDR3 has 13 amino acids. Germline loops: CDR1 SEHNR, CDR2 FQNEAQ (reference sequence). The CDR3 spells CASSSTDIYEQYF. CDR3 nucleotides: TGTGCCAGCAGCTCGACGGACATCTACGAGCAGTACTTC.

This clone has more than one count but fewer than ten. J is TRBJ2-7 and V is TRBV27; TRBD2 matches 7 bases. In germline, CDR1 is MNHEY, CDR2 SMNVEV (reference sequence). CDR3 length equals 13 residues. V gave up 2 bases and J gave up 3 bases; unmatched junction bases: 1. The CDR3 nucleotides read TGTGCCAGCAGTTTAGCGGGAGACTACGAGCAGTACTTC. It is translated as CASSLAGDYEQYF.

The chain is built from TRBV7-9 and TRBJ2-7, with 13 bases identical to TRBD2. CDR1 SEHNR and CDR2 FQNEAQ come from the germline V gene (reference sequence). This CDR3 has 17 residues. The trim removed 3 bases at V and 1 base at J, leaving 6 bases unmatched. The CDR3 sequence: CASSLGLAGTPSYEQYF. DNA of the CDR3: TGTGCCAGCAGCTTGGGACTAGCGGGAACCCCATCCTACGAGCAGTACTTC.

In this sample, this clone turned up a few times. The gene calls are TRBV7-2 and TRBJ1-2, with 7 bases aligning to TRBD1. The CDR3 has 12 residues. The ends lost 5 bases at V and 12 bases at J; junction bases unmatched: 9. The germline CDR1 and CDR2 sequences are SGHTA and FQGNSA. The DNA for the CDR3 is TGTGCCAGCAGCCTCGGGACAGTTGGGAACACCTTC. Protein product: CASSLGTVGNTF. The full variable domain, completed using reference TRBV7-2 and TRBJ1-2, is GAGVSQSPSNKVTEKGKDVELRCDPISGHTALYWYRQSLGQGLEFLIYFQGNSAPDKSGLPSDRFSAERTGGSVSTLTIQRTQQEDSAVYLCASSLGTVGNTFGSGTRLTVV.

The J gene is TRBJ2-1, the V gene TRBV10-3; 7 bases match TRBD2. CDR1 ENHRY and CDR2 SYGVKD come from the germline V gene. V lost 10 bases, J lost 6 bases, and 9 bases stayed unmatched. The CDR3 is 13 residues long. CDR3 DNA sequence: TGTGCCACCTGGGAGGGGATCCGCAATGAGCAGTTCTTC. Amino acids: CATWEGIRNEQFF.

The V and J genes are TRBV7-2 and TRBJ2-7; 9 bases align to TRBD1. CDR3 length: 15 amino acids. CDR1 and CDR2 (germline): SGHTA, FQGNSA. J gave up 7 bases and V 7 bases, and 14 bases lay outside the gene matches. CDR3 protein: CASTPGGQGTGEQYF. In DNA, the CDR3 is TGTGCCAGCACCCCCGGGGGACAGGGAACTGGGGAGCAGTACTTC.

This clone was counted between two and nine times. The CDR3 reads CASRTRQGHQPQHF. CDR3 sequence (DNA): TGTGCCAGTAGAACGAGACAGGGACATCAGCCCCAGCATTTT. This chain joins TRBV19 and TRBJ1-5, with 7 nucleotides matching TRBD1. V shed 6 bases and J 5 bases; nucleotides not matched to a gene: 7. The germline gives CDR1 LNHDA, CDR2 SQIVND (reference sequence). This CDR3 has 14 residues.

This clone was counted once. V is TRBV5-8 and J is TRBJ1-2; no clear D. This CDR3 region has 15 residues. Germline CDR1 SGHTS, CDR2 YDEGEE. Trimming removed 4 bases from V and 0 bases from J, with 13 bases in between. This CDR3 reads CASSPEAISNYGYTF. DNA of the CDR3: TGTGCCAGCAGCCCCGAAGCCATCTCTAACTATGGCTACACCTTC. The entire variable domain, with the rest obtained from reference TRBV5-8 and TRBJ1-2, is as follows: EAGVTQSPTHLIKTRGQQATLRCSPISGHTSVYWYQQALGLGLQFLLWYDEGEERNRGNFPPRFSGRQFPNYSSELNVNALELEDSALYLCASSPEAISNYGYTFGSGTRLTVV.

This clone has a single count. The V call is TRBV5-1, the J call TRBJ1-1, with TRBD1 as a possible D gene (6 bases). The CDR3 sequence is 16 residues long. V was cut by 0 bases and J by 2 bases, with 14 bases left in between. CDR1 is SGHRS and CDR2 is YFSETQ in the germline V gene. CDR3 region: CASSLVPTGPNTEAFF. DNA for the CDR3: TGCGCCAGCAGCTTGGTACCAACAGGGCCCAACACTGAAGCTTTCTTT.

The chain is built from TRBV5-1 and TRBJ2-3; D gene ambiguous. This CDR3 is built from 12 residues. Germline V gene lookup returns CDR1 SGHRS and CDR2 YFSETQ. The V and J ends lost 5 bases and 5 bases respectively, with 9 bases between them. The CDR3 DNA is TGCGCCAGCAGTCTAAACCTAGATACGCAGTATTTT. Amino acid sequence: CASSLNLDTQYF.

The chain carries TRBV7-9 and TRBJ2-1; tentative D call: TRBD2 (5 bases). Trimming took off 7 bases at V and 3 bases at J, with 28 bases between the two ends. Germline-derived CDR1 and CDR2 are SEHNR and FQNEAQ (reference sequence). CDR3 length: 19 amino acids. The CDR3 loop reads CASTFPPSLSVPLYNEQFF. The CDR3 DNA reads as TGTGCCAGCACCTTTCCACCATCACTTAGCGTTCCCCTCTACAATGAGCAGTTCTTC.

The gene calls are TRBV28 and TRBJ2-3, with TRBD2 as a possible D gene (6 bases). This CDR3 is built from 15 residues. Trimming left V 10 bases short and J 7 bases short, with 24 bases between. Looked up from germline, CDR1 is MDHEN and CDR2 is SYDVKM. CDR3 bases: TGTGCCACCAACACGGATGGGGGGTACTCGAATACGCAGTATTTT. It translates to CATNTDGGYSNTQYF.

The V call is TRBV12-3 or TRBV12-4, the J call TRBJ2-7; TRBD2 is a possible D gene (6 bases). Trimming took off 8 bases at V and 2 bases at J, with 13 bases between the two ends. This CDR3 has 13 residues. In DNA, the CDR3 is TGTGCCAGCTCGTGGGGGGTCACCTACGAGCAGTACTTC. This translates into CASSWGVTYEQYF.

This clone was detected once. The chain recombines TRBV9 with TRBJ2-5, with 7 bases fitting TRBD2. CDR1 SGDLS and CDR2 YYNGEE come from the germline V gene. The ends lost 4 bases at V and 5 bases at J; junction bases unmatched: 8. The CDR3 length is 14 residues. The CDR3 DNA reads as TGTGCCAGCAGCTTGGGGGAGGGCCGTGAGACCCAGTACTTC. Translated: CASSLGEGRETQYF.

The V call is TRBV5-6, the J call TRBJ2-4; possibly TRBD1 for D (6 bases). CDR1 and CDR2 from the germline V gene are SGHDT and YYEEEE. Trimming left V 2 bases short and J 4 bases short, with 10 bases between. The CDR3 is 14 residues long. In DNA, the CDR3 is TGTGCCAGCAGCTTCACCGGGACAAAAAACATTCAGTACTTC. This translates into CASSFTGTKNIQYF. Using reference TRBV5-6 and TRBJ2-4 for the parts outside the CDR3, the full variable domain is DAGVTQSPTHLIKTRGQQVTLRCSPKSGHDTVSWYQQALGQGPQFIFQYYEEEERQRGNFPDRFSGHQFPNYSSELNVNALLLGDSALYLCASSFTGTKNIQYFGAGTRLSVL.